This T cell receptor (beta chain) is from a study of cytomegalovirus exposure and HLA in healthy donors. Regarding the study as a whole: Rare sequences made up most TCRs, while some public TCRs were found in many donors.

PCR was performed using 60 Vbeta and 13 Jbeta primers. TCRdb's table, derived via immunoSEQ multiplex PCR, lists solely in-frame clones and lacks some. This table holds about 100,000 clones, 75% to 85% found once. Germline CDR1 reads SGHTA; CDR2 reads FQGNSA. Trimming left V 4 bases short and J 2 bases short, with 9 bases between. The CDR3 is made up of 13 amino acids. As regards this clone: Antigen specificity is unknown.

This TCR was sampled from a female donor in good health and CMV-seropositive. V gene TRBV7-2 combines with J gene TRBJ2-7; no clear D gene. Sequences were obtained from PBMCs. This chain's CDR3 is CASSSRDTYEQYF. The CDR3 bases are TGTGCCAGCAGCTCCCGCGATACCTACGAGCAGTACTTC.